Listed below are T cell receptor beta chains from one sample, sequenced in a study of blood T cell repertoires in COVID-19. The repertoire was sequenced with immunoSEQ multiplex PCR; TCRdb's copy has only in-frame clones and lacks some. The sample has some 50,000 clones, 85% to 90% seen once. The source material was peripheral blood. Source of these receptors: a human donor in a cohort sampled during active COVID-19. The CDR3 runs from the conserved cysteine through the conserved F or W. The D gene is left open where the match is weak. Clone size is not always given. Where it is, it says once, few, many or a class for expanded clones.

TRBJ2-7,.,TRBV28,15,.,CASRATSGTIYEQYF,TGTGCCAGCAGAGCTACCTCCGGGACAATCTACGAGCAGTACTTC
TRBJ2-7,once,TRBV10-2,15,TRBD2,CASSVGLAGAYEQYF,TGCGCCAGCAGTGTAGGACTAGCGGGAGCCTACGAGCAGTACTTC
TRBJ2-2,.,TRBV7-2,16,TRBD2,CASSRLAGGGTGELFF,TGTGCCAGCAGTCGTCTCGCGGGAGGCGGAACCGGGGAGCTGTTTTTT
TRBJ1-1,.,TRBV11-2,16,.,CASSLADQRDYTEAFF,TGTGCCAGCAGCTTAGCCGATCAAAGGGACTACACTGAAGCTTTCTTT
TRBJ2-1,once,TRBV14,13,.,CASSQGRYNEQFF,TGTGCCAGCAGCCAAGGTCGTTACAATGAGCAGTTCTTC
TRBJ2-1,few,TRBV27,16,TRBD1,CASSYRGTGGYNEQFF,TGTGCCAGCAGTTATAGGGGGACAGGGGGCTACAATGAGCAGTTCTTC
TRBJ2-3,.,TRBV5-8,15,TRBD2,CASSFGTSGSDTQYF,TGTGCCAGCAGCTTCGGGACTAGCGGTTCGGATACGCAGTATTTT
TRBJ2-1,once,TRBV25-1,15,TRBD2,CASSEYGLAGDEQFF,TGTGCCAGCAGTGAATACGGACTAGCCGGGGATGAGCAGTTCTTC
TRBJ1-2,.,TRBV2,14,.,CASIGVGAGYGYTF,TGTGCCAGCATCGGGGTGGGGGCAGGCTATGGCTACACCTTC
TRBJ1-2,.,TRBV7-9,15,.,CASSLGRAGAYGYTF,TGTGCCAGCAGCTTAGGACGAGCAGGCGCCTATGGCTACACCTTC
TRBJ2-7,.,TRBV28,14,TRBD1,CASIGQGMPYEQYF,TGTGCCAGCATAGGACAGGGGATGCCCTACGAGCAGTACTTC
TRBJ2-7,.,TRBV6-1,17,.,CASSEGMGASGPYEQYF,TGTGCCAGCAGTGAAGGCATGGGGGCTAGCGGCCCCTACGAGCAGTACTTC
TRBJ1-1,.,TRBV27,15,.,CASRIYAGPNTEAFF,TGTGCCAGCAGAATTTACGCGGGACCGAACACTGAAGCTTTCTTT
TRBJ1-2,.,TRBV5-1,16,TRBD1,CASSSGQGTETPGYTF,TGCGCCAGCAGCTCCGGACAGGGGACAGAAACCCCGGGCTACACCTTC
TRBJ1-1,.,TRBV15,17,.,CATSPSLLGLTNTEAFF,TGTGCCACCAGCCCATCCCTCTTGGGGCTGACGAACACTGAAGCTTTCTTT
TRBJ1-5,.,TRBV3-1/TRBV3-2,12,.,CASGDINQPQHF,TGTGCCAGCGGTGACATCAATCAGCCCCAGCATTTT
TRBJ1-2,.,TRBV9,15,.,CASSVDSGNLYGYTF,TGTGCCAGCAGCGTAGATTCTGGCAACCTCTATGGCTACACCTTC
TRBJ2-3,.,TRBV11-3,16,TRBD2,CASSPGTSGTTDTQYF,TGTGCCAGCAGCCCCGGGACTAGCGGAACCACAGATACGCAGTATTTT
TRBJ1-1,.,TRBV19,12,.,CASSAGNTEAFF,TGTGCCAGTAGTGCCGGGAACACTGAAGCTTTCTTT
TRBJ2-7,.,TRBV2,17,TRBD2,CASSLIAGAGGSSEQYF,TGTGCCAGCAGTCTCATAGCGGGAGCCGGCGGGTCGAGCGAGCAGTACTTC
TRBJ2-3,.,TRBV6-6,17,TRBD2,CASSPRLAGGFTDTQYF,TGTGCCAGCAGTCCTCGACTAGCGGGGGGCTTCACAGATACGCAGTATTTT
TRBJ2-4,.,TRBV6-2/TRBV6-3,14,TRBD1,CASSSNRGPDIQYF,TGTGCCAGCAGTTCTAACAGGGGGCCGGACATTCAGTACTTC
TRBJ1-2,.,TRBV7-9,15,.,CASSLDQGPNYGYTF,TGTGCCAGCAGCTTAGATCAGGGTCCAAACTATGGCTACACCTTC
TRBJ2-7,.,TRBV5-1,15,TRBD2,CASSFGTGLAGEQYF,TGCGCCAGCAGCTTCGGGACGGGACTAGCTGGTGAGCAGTACTTC
TRBJ1-1,.,TRBV12-3/TRBV12-4,13,.,CASIRGGNTEAFF,TGTGCCAGCATCCGGGGGGGGAACACTGAAGCTTTCTTT
TRBJ1-2,.,TRBV6-5,13,.,CASTQDSNYGYTF,TGTGCCAGCACCCAGGACTCTAACTATGGCTACACCTTC
TRBJ2-5,.,TRBV25-1,13,.,CASSVQGQETQYF,TGTGCCAGCAGTGTGCAGGGTCAAGAGACCCAGTACTTC
TRBJ2-7,.,TRBV2,14,.,CASSDATVLYEQYF,TGTGCCAGCAGTGACGCCACGGTCCTCTACGAGCAGTACTTC
TRBJ2-7,.,TRBV6-1,17,TRBD2,CASSENSGSVRSYEQYF,TGTGCCAGCAGTGAGAATAGCGGGAGTGTGAGGTCCTACGAGCAGTACTTC
TRBJ2-4,.,TRBV6-6,15,.,CASSYGLAWENIQYF,TGTGCCAGCAGTTATGGGCTAGCGTGGGAAAACATTCAGTACTTC
TRBJ2-4,.,TRBV7-3,14,TRBD1,CASRGPDRRNIQYF,TGTGCCAGCAGGGGGCCGGACAGGAGAAACATTCAGTACTTC
TRBJ2-6,.,TRBV5-1,17,.,CASSTSRVFSGANVLTF,TGCGCCAGCAGCACGTCCAGGGTTTTCTCTGGGGCCAACGTCCTGACTTTC
TRBJ2-7,.,TRBV7-2,18,TRBD2,CASSLRQGLAMSSYEQYF,TGTGCCAGCAGCCTCCGCCAAGGACTAGCCATGAGCTCCTACGAGCAGTACTTC
TRBJ2-7,.,TRBV11-2,13,.,CASSLDLTYEQYF,TGTGCCAGCAGCTTAGATCTAACCTACGAGCAGTACTTC
TRBJ2-2,.,TRBV11-2,15,.,CASSLGGAYTGELFF,TGTGCCAGCAGCTTGGGGGGGGCTTACACCGGGGAGCTGTTTTTT
TRBJ2-5,.,TRBV9,14,.,CASSVGSGRETQYF,TGTGCCAGCAGCGTCGGATCTGGGAGAGAGACCCAGTACTTC
TRBJ2-7,once,TRBV7-9,15,TRBD2,CASSSPERGGSEQYF,TGTGCCAGCAGCTCCCCAGAGCGGGGGGGAAGCGAGCAGTACTTC
TRBJ1-1,.,TRBV9,16,TRBD1,CASSPGAGGSGTEAFF,TGTGCCAGCAGCCCCGGAGCAGGGGGCTCTGGCACTGAAGCTTTCTTT
TRBJ1-4,.,TRBV7-2,15,.,CASSPGGGGNEKLFF,TGTGCCAGCAGCCCCGGGGGAGGGGGTAACGAAAAACTGTTTTTT
TRBJ2-7,.,TRBV5-1,12,.,CASSLEGFEQYF,TGCGCCAGCAGCTTGGAGGGGTTCGAGCAGTACTTC
TRBJ2-5,.,TRBV7-2,16,TRBD2,CASSSVGTSFGETQYF,TGTGCCAGCAGCTCCGTAGGGACTAGTTTTGGAGAGACCCAGTACTTC
TRBJ2-1,few,TRBV5-5,13,TRBD1,CASSPEGAGEQFF,TGTGCCAGCAGCCCCGAGGGGGCGGGTGAGCAGTTCTTC